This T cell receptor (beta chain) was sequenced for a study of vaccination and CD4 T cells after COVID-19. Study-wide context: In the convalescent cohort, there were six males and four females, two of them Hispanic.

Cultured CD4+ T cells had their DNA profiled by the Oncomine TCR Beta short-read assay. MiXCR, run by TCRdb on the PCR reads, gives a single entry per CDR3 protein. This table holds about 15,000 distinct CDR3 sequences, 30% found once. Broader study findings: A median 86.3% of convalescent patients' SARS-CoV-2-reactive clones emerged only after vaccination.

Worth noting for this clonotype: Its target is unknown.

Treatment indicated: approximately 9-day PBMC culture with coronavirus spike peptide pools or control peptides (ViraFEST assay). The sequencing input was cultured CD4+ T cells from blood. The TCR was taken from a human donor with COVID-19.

The DNA for the CDR3 is TGTGCTAGTGGACTAGCCCATGAGCAGTTCTTC. Amino acids: CASGLAHEQFF. The chain employs TRBV7-8 and TRBJ2-1; TRBD2 matches at 8 bases. The CDR3 length is 11 residues. Germline CDR1 is SGHVS and CDR2 is FQNEAQ.